These 22 T cell receptor beta chains came from one sample sequenced in a study of cytomegalovirus exposure and HLA in healthy donors. Both 60 Vbeta primers and 13 Jbeta primers went into the PCR. Produced via immunoSEQ multiplex PCR; TCRdb's table is partial and in-frame only. The sample contains around 100,000 clones, 75% to 90% of which appear only once. The specimen sequenced was PBMCs. These receptors originate from a man younger than 45 in good health and CMV-seronegative.

The chain is built from TRBV29-1 and TRBJ2-7; 10 nucleotides align to TRBD2. Trimming took 6 bases from V and 3 from J; bases not matched to a gene: 17. The CDR3 has 17 residues. Per germline, CDR1 SQVTM and CDR2 ANQGSEA. CDR3 sequence (DNA): TGCAGCGTCCTCAGTCCCGTACAGCGGGAGGGCCACTACGAGCAGTACTTC. Its translation: CSVLSPVQREGHYEQYF.

The chain joins TRBV18 to TRBJ1-5; unclear D gene. The length of the CDR3 is 15 residues. The V gene lost 6 bases and the J gene lost 0 bases, with 12 bases spanning the gap. From germline, CDR1 is KGHSH and CDR2 LQKENI. In nucleotides, the CDR3 is TGTGCCAGCTCGCCGCCGGGTCATAGCAATCAGCCCCAGCATTTT. It codes for CASSPPGHSNQPQHF.

The chain combines TRBV12-2 with TRBJ2-5; the table's D gene call, TRBD1, was not cross checked with the DNA. TRBV12-2 is deemed a pseudogene. This CDR3 contains 16 residues. CDR3 in amino acids: CASRCRDRVNQETQYF. The CDR3 DNA reads as TGTGCAAGTCGATGCCGGGACAGGGTCAACCAAGAGACCCAGTACTTC.

J is TRBJ1-4 and V is TRBV11-2; D possibly corresponds to TRBD1 (5 bases). This CDR3 spans 13 amino acids. V was clipped by 1 base and J by 16 bases, with 16 bases between them. CDR1 SGHAT and CDR2 FQNNGV come from the germline V gene. CDR3 sequence (DNA): TGTGCCAGCAGCTTAGGGCAGGGCGGAAGTCCGTTTTTT. It specifies CASSLGQGGSPFF. The whole variable domain, remainder taken from reference TRBV11-2 and TRBJ1-4, is EAGVAQSPRYKIIEKRQSVAFWCNPISGHATLYWYQQILGQGPKLLIQFQNNGVVDDSQLPKDRFSAERLKGVDSTLKIQPAKLEDSAVYLCASSLGQGGSPFFGSGTQLSVL.

The chain recombines TRBV5-1 with TRBJ2-1, with no clear D. This CDR3 is built from 11 residues. Trimming took 1 base from V and 8 from J, leaving 4 bases between them. The germline gives CDR1 SGHRS, CDR2 YFSETQ. CDR3 in DNA: TGCGCCAGCAGCTTGCTCGATGAGCAGTTCTTC. As protein: CASSLLDEQFF.

V gene TRBV14 combines with J gene TRBJ2-4; 7 bases are a match to TRBD1. This CDR3 has 14 amino acids. V gave up 4 bases and J gave up 9 bases; unmatched junction bases: 9. CDR1 is SGHDN, CDR2 FVKESK, per germline. CDR3 amino acids: CASSLLDRVGIQYF. The CDR3 nucleotides are TGTGCCAGCAGCCTCCTCGACAGGGTTGGCATTCAGTACTTC.

CDR3 residues: CASSRNTGELFF. CDR3 nucleotide sequence: TGTGCCAGCAGTCGGAACACCGGGGAGCTGTTTTTT. The chain joins TRBV6-5 to TRBJ2-2; D not certain. The length of the CDR3 is 12 residues. The V and J ends lost 5 bases and 1 base respectively, with 2 bases between them. Germline-derived CDR1 and CDR2 are MNHEY and SVGAGI.

V gene TRBV7-2 combines with J gene TRBJ2-7; 10 nucleotides align to TRBD2. This CDR3 has 14 residues. Per the germline V gene, CDR1 is SGHTA and CDR2 is FQGNSA. Trimming cost V 6 bases and J 6 bases; bases outside gene matches: 8. The CDR3 protein is CASSSGTSVPEQYF. The CDR3 nucleotides are TGTGCCAGCAGTTCCGGGACTAGCGTACCCGAGCAGTACTTC.

CDR3 nucleotides: TGTGCCAGCAGTGAAGCTGGACAGGGGGGTGAAAAACTGTTTTTT. Its protein product is CASSEAGQGGEKLFF. The gene calls are TRBV6-1 and TRBJ1-4; the match to TRBD1 covers 10 bases. Germline V gene data show CDR1 as MNHNS and CDR2 as SASEGT. The CDR3 loop spans 15 amino acids. J was trimmed by 7 bases and V by 0 bases; bases with no gene match: 2.

The V gene is TRBV18, the J gene TRBJ1-4; D remains ambiguous. This CDR3 is built from 14 residues. Trimming pared 2 bases from V and 2 bases from J, leaving 6 bases between. From germline, CDR1 is KGHSH and CDR2 LQKENI. This CDR3 is CASSPRETNEKLFF. For the CDR3, the DNA is TGTGCCAGCTCACCAAGGGAGACTAATGAAAAACTGTTTTTT.

The gene calls are TRBV5-6 and TRBJ1-3, with D possibly TRBD1 on 6 matching bases. The CDR3 extends over 15 amino acids. Germline-derived CDR1 and CDR2 are SGHDT and YYEEEE. V lost 0 bases, J lost 0 bases, and 7 bases lay in between. The CDR3 loop is CASSLVRGSGNTIYF. The CDR3, as DNA: TGTGCCAGCAGCTTGGTCAGGGGCTCTGGAAACACCATATATTTT.

This chain joins TRBV15 and TRBJ2-7, with D tentatively TRBD1 (6 bases). V was cut by 5 bases and J by 7 bases, with 21 bases left in between. This CDR3 has 15 amino acids. Germline V gene lookup returns CDR1 LNHNV and CDR2 YYDKDF (reference sequence). In DNA form, the CDR3 reads TGTGCCACCAGCGGGAGACAGGATCGGTGGAGGGAGCAGTACTTC. Translation: CATSGRQDRWREQYF.

The chain is built from TRBV27 and TRBJ2-7, with a tentative D call TRBD1 (7 bases). Trimming removed 3 bases at V and 5 bases at J, with 11 bases between. CDR3 length: 13 amino acids. Germline-derived CDR1 and CDR2 are MNHEY and SMNVEV (reference sequence). Written as DNA, the CDR3 is TGTGCCAGCAGTTTGGTCAGGGGGGACGAGCAGTACTTC. Translating gives CASSLVRGDEQYF.

This clone was counted once. This chain joins TRBV6-5 and TRBJ2-5, with 10 positions matching TRBD2. Germline lookup yields CDR1 MNHEY and CDR2 SVGAGI. CDR3 length equals 14 residues. The V segment lost 3 bases and the J segment 5 bases; nucleotides outside the gene matches: 3. CDR3 residues: CASSYTSGTETQYF. DNA for the CDR3: TGTGCCAGCAGTTATACTAGCGGGACCGAGACCCAGTACTTC.

This clone was seen only once. The chain couples TRBV15 to TRBJ1-1; 7 bases are a match to TRBD1. Germline values: CDR1 LNHNV, CDR2 YYDKDF (reference sequence). Trimming cost V 1 base and J 8 bases; bases outside gene matches: 10. CDR3 size: 15 residues. Here the CDR3 reads CATSRATQGTVEAFF. Written as DNA, the CDR3 is TGTGCCACCAGCAGAGCTACACAGGGGACGGTCGAAGCTTTCTTT.

The rearrangement links TRBV18 to TRBJ2-1; 7 bases are a match to TRBD2. This CDR3 has 15 amino acids. The germline V gene encodes CDR1 KGHSH and CDR2 LQKENI. Germline trimming cut 1 base from V and 9 bases from J; bases unmatched to any gene: 9. The CDR3 bases are TGTGCCAGCTCACCACGTAGCGGGTGGGTGATTGAGCAGTTCTTC. Translated, it gives CASSPRSGWVIEQFF.

This sequence joins TRBV7-9 and TRBJ2-1, with a possible D match to TRBD2 (5 bases). V was pared by 5 bases and J by 9 bases, with 11 bases between. Germline V lookup: CDR1 SEHNR, CDR2 FQNEAQ (reference sequence). This CDR3 spans 12 amino acids. CDR3 residues: CASSHDGVEQFF. In DNA form, the CDR3 reads TGTGCCAGCAGCCATGACGGGGTTGAGCAGTTCTTC.

The chain couples TRBV4-2 to TRBJ2-7; no firm D call. The CDR3 length is 14 residues. The germline gives CDR1 LGHNA, CDR2 YNFKEQ. Trimming stripped 4 bases from V and 6 bases from J, with 16 bases between. The CDR3 DNA reads as TGTGCCAGCAGCCCCCCCACGTTGAGATCCGAGCAGTACTTC. It yields the protein CASSPPTLRSEQYF.

The chain couples TRBV4-1 to TRBJ2-7; D is possibly TRBD2 (5 bases). Germline V gene lookup returns CDR1 MGHRA and CDR2 YSYEKL. Trimming shortened V by 0 bases and J by 0 bases, and 6 bases separated the two germline ends. The CDR3 extends over 14 amino acids. CDR3 sequence reads: CASSQEDFSYEQYF. In DNA form, the CDR3 reads TGCGCCAGCAGCCAAGAGGACTTCTCCTACGAGCAGTACTTC.

The chain couples TRBV9 to TRBJ1-3; no reliable D call. Germline V gene lookup returns CDR1 SGDLS and CDR2 YYNGEE. The CDR3 runs to 15 residues. Trimming took off 0 bases at V and 0 bases at J, with 7 bases between the two ends. The CDR3 coding sequence is TGTGCCAGCAGCGTAGGGAGTTCCTCTGGAAACACCATATATTTT. Amino acid sequence: CASSVGSSSGNTIYF.

The genes are TRBV10-3 and TRBJ2-7; 12 bases fit TRBD2. Germline-derived CDR1 and CDR2 are ENHRY and SYGVKD. V shed 4 bases and J 2 bases; nucleotides not matched to a gene: 9. CDR3 length equals 17 residues. CDR3 loop: CAISGGTLAGGTYEQYF. The CDR3 coding sequence is TGTGCCATCAGTGGGGGGACTCTAGCGGGGGGGACCTACGAGCAGTACTTC.

The genes are TRBV5-6 and TRBJ2-7; 7 bases are a match to TRBD1. Unmatched junction bases numbered 11, after V lost 0 bases and J lost 8 bases. CDR1 is SGHDT and CDR2 is YYEEEE in the germline V gene. The CDR3 consists of 15 residues. The CDR3 reads CASSLGGQGVVKQYF. CDR3 sequence (DNA): TGTGCCAGCAGCTTGGGAGGTCAGGGGGTAGTCAAGCAGTACTTC.